Reported below is one T cell receptor (beta chain). The sample originates from a study of cytomegalovirus exposure and HLA in healthy donors. V shed 4 bases and J shed 4 bases, with 16 bases lying between them. CDR3 length: 15 amino acids. In germline, CDR1 is SGHDN, CDR2 FVKESK. TCRdb's table, derived via immunoSEQ multiplex PCR, lists solely in-frame clones and lacks some. Of about 170,000 clones listed, about 88% are singletons. The V call is TRBV14, the J call TRBJ1-2; possible D gene TRBD1, 6 bases. Sequencing was performed on PBMCs. The TCR comes from a woman in her late teens or twenties in good health and CMV-seronegative. In DNA form, the CDR3 reads TGTGCCAGCAGCCCCAATGGGGGGGCGGCCTATGGCTACACCTTC. It specifies CASSPNGGAAYGYTF.